Sequencing of this T cell receptor beta chain was carried out in a study of monozygotic twins with inflammatory bowel disease. Overall study findings and caveats: The co-twins with IBD showed lower TCRbeta diversity (inverse Simpson) than their healthy siblings.

This CDR3 contains 14 residues. Germline-derived CDR1 and CDR2 are SGHRS and YFSETQ. On this clonotype itself: Its antigen is undetermined.

Incorporation of UMIs carrying a 6-nucleotide sample barcode was performed by template switching. Reprocessing the 5' RACE reads, TCRdb reports a single entry for every CDR3 protein and omits DNA. In all, the sample yields just over 300,000 distinct CDR3 sequences. The sequenced sample consisted of blood. The chain recombines TRBV5-1 with TRBJ2-7. The receptor's source is a human donor with ulcerative colitis or Crohn's disease, or a healthy co-twin of an affected twin (not recorded which). CDR3 amino acids: CASSLEMSSYEQYF.